This section outlines one TCR beta chain sequence together with its context. Its target is unknown. The data were obtained in a study of T cell responses to AZD1222 COVID-19 vaccine. Across the whole study: Doses given second, at about 4 or about 12 weeks, were pooled. Study results and limitations: A reported finding is that nearly half of spike-specific TCRs target unmutated variant regions.

This table comes from immunoSEQ multiplex PCR, and its TCRdb copy is limited to in-frame clones, with some not included. The table has some 140,000 clones, approximately 90% seen once. V was cut by 8 bases and J by 7 bases, with 14 bases left in between. The germline V gene has CDR1 SNHLY and CDR2 FYNNEI. The CDR3 has 12 amino acids. The chain links TRBV2 to TRBJ1-2; possibly TRBD1 for D (6 bases). The source was peripheral blood, collected on day 0 of AZD1222 vaccination. The receptor was derived from an adult in good health. CDR3 in DNA: TGTGCCAGCCCACTCGACAGGCGTGGCTACACCTTC. It codes for CASPLDRRGYTF.